The rows below give T cell receptor beta chains drawn from one sample of a study of blood T cell repertoires in COVID-19. This table comes from immunoSEQ multiplex PCR, and its TCRdb copy is limited to in-frame clones, with some not included. Here the sample spans 65,000 to 80,000 clones, over 75% being singletons. The sequencing sample was made of peripheral blood. These receptor sequences come from a man between 65 and 85 years old with active or convalescent COVID-19. The CDR3 runs from the conserved cysteine through the conserved F or W. D genes are given only for firm matches. The size of a clone is reported for some rows only, either as once, few or many, or as a class for expanded clones.

v_call: TRBV5-4; clone_size: -; d_call: -; j_call: TRBJ1-1; cdr3_aa: CASSSQVNTEAFF; cdr3_nt: TGTGCCAGCAGCTCACAAGTGAACACTGAAGCTTTCTTT
v_call: TRBV11-2; clone_size: -; d_call: -; j_call: TRBJ2-7; cdr3_aa: CASSPGGDLTYQQYF; cdr3_nt: TGTGCCAGCAGTCCAGGAGGGGACCTAACCTACCAGCAGTACTTC
v_call: TRBV28; clone_size: -; d_call: TRBD1; j_call: TRBJ1-2; cdr3_aa: CASSLGDRNYGYTF; cdr3_nt: TGTGCCAGCAGTTTAGGGGACAGGAACTATGGCTACACCTTC
v_call: TRBV4-2; clone_size: -; d_call: TRBD2; j_call: TRBJ2-3; cdr3_aa: CASSLVAGGVTDTQYF; cdr3_nt: TGTGCCAGCAGCCTCGTGGCGGGAGGGGTGACAGATACGCAGTATTTT
v_call: TRBV11-2; clone_size: -; d_call: -; j_call: TRBJ2-2; cdr3_aa: CASSLASGGATGELFF; cdr3_nt: TGTGCCAGCAGCTTAGCTTCTGGGGGGGCAACCGGGGAGCTGTTTTTT
v_call: TRBV18; clone_size: -; d_call: TRBD1; j_call: TRBJ2-7; cdr3_aa: CASSGQGHHEQYF; cdr3_nt: TGTGCCAGCTCCGGACAGGGGCACCACGAGCAGTACTTC
v_call: TRBV6-6; clone_size: -; d_call: -; j_call: TRBJ1-5; cdr3_aa: CASSYSTGVDQPQHF; cdr3_nt: TGTGCCAGCAGTTACTCGACTGGAGTTGATCAGCCCCAGCATTTT
v_call: TRBV7-7; clone_size: -; d_call: TRBD2; j_call: TRBJ2-2; cdr3_aa: CASSLSGRAAGELFF; cdr3_nt: TGTGCCAGCAGCTTGAGCGGGAGGGCCGCCGGGGAGCTGTTTTTT
v_call: TRBV5-1; clone_size: -; d_call: TRBD1; j_call: TRBJ1-4; cdr3_aa: CASSIGQGGEKLFF; cdr3_nt: TGCGCCAGCAGCATCGGACAGGGAGGCGAAAAACTGTTTTTT
v_call: TRBV14; clone_size: few; d_call: TRBD1; j_call: TRBJ1-1; cdr3_aa: CASSATGTGEATEAFF; cdr3_nt: TGTGCCAGCAGCGCGACCGGGACAGGGGAGGCCACTGAAGCTTTCTTT
v_call: TRBV7-9; clone_size: -; d_call: TRBD2; j_call: TRBJ2-3; cdr3_aa: CASSLKGTGGRTDTQYF; cdr3_nt: TGTGCCAGCAGCTTAAAGGGGACTGGCGGGAGAACAGATACGCAGTATTTT
v_call: TRBV19; clone_size: -; d_call: TRBD2; j_call: TRBJ2-6; cdr3_aa: CASSIGTSRPGANVLTF; cdr3_nt: TGTGCCAGTAGTATAGGGACTAGCCGCCCTGGGGCCAACGTCCTGACTTTC
v_call: TRBV6-5; clone_size: -; d_call: -; j_call: TRBJ1-6; cdr3_aa: CASSRQENNSPLHF; cdr3_nt: TGTGCCAGCAGTCGACAGGAAAATAATTCACCCCTCCACTTT
v_call: TRBV5-6; clone_size: few; d_call: -; j_call: TRBJ2-3; cdr3_aa: CASSFEGHLLYF; cdr3_nt: TGTGCCAGCAGCTTTGAAGGACACTTGCTGTATTTT
v_call: TRBV6-5; clone_size: -; d_call: -; j_call: TRBJ1-2; cdr3_aa: CASSYSRRGGYGYTF; cdr3_nt: TGTGCCAGCAGTTACTCGAGGAGGGGCGGCTATGGCTACACCTTC
v_call: TRBV6-5; clone_size: once; d_call: TRBD1; j_call: TRBJ1-1; cdr3_aa: CASSPGGWQTEAFF; cdr3_nt: TGTGCCAGCAGTCCAGGGGGTTGGCAGACTGAAGCTTTCTTT
v_call: TRBV5-1; clone_size: -; d_call: -; j_call: TRBJ1-4; cdr3_aa: CASSLANNLNEKLFF; cdr3_nt: TGCGCCAGCAGCTTGGCCAACAACCTTAATGAAAAACTGTTTTTT
v_call: TRBV5-5; clone_size: once; d_call: TRBD1; j_call: TRBJ1-1; cdr3_aa: CASSPRAGQANTEAFF; cdr3_nt: TGTGCCAGCAGCCCCCGGGCGGGACAGGCGAACACTGAAGCTTTCTTT
v_call: TRBV2; clone_size: -; d_call: -; j_call: TRBJ2-1; cdr3_aa: CASSVLNEQFF; cdr3_nt: TGTGCCAGCAGTGTTCTGAATGAGCAGTTCTTC
v_call: TRBV18; clone_size: -; d_call: -; j_call: TRBJ2-5; cdr3_aa: CASSPRQQETQYF; cdr3_nt: TGTGCCAGCTCACCGAGACAACAAGAGACCCAGTACTTC
v_call: TRBV6-5; clone_size: -; d_call: -; j_call: TRBJ1-3; cdr3_aa: CASSSSGVTGNTIYF; cdr3_nt: -
v_call: TRBV6-4; clone_size: -; d_call: -; j_call: TRBJ2-2; cdr3_aa: CASSDQGHTGELFF; cdr3_nt: TGTGCCAGCAGTGATCAGGGGCACACCGGGGAGCTGTTTTTT
v_call: TRBV27; clone_size: -; d_call: TRBD2; j_call: TRBJ2-5; cdr3_aa: CASSLGLAAQETQYF; cdr3_nt: TGTGCCAGCAGTTTAGGACTAGCGGCACAAGAGACCCAGTACTTC
v_call: TRBV7-9; clone_size: -; d_call: -; j_call: TRBJ1-2; cdr3_aa: CASSPGGLNYGYTF; cdr3_nt: TGTGCCAGCAGCCCCGGGGGGTTAAACTATGGCTACACCTTC
v_call: TRBV2; clone_size: -; d_call: TRBD2; j_call: TRBJ2-1; cdr3_aa: CASSLAGADPEQFF; cdr3_nt: TGTGCCAGCAGTTTAGCGGGAGCTGATCCTGAGCAGTTCTTC
v_call: TRBV28; clone_size: -; d_call: TRBD1; j_call: TRBJ2-5; cdr3_aa: CASSPTGAGETQYF; cdr3_nt: TGTGCCAGCAGTCCGACAGGGGCTGGGGAGACCCAGTACTTC
v_call: TRBV30; clone_size: -; d_call: TRBD1; j_call: TRBJ1-2; cdr3_aa: CAWSSGGKIYGYTF; cdr3_nt: TGTGCCTGGAGTTCAGGGGGCAAGATCTATGGCTACACCTTC
v_call: TRBV14; clone_size: -; d_call: TRBD1; j_call: TRBJ1-1; cdr3_aa: CASSRTGRTEAFF; cdr3_nt: TGTGCCAGCAGCCGGACAGGGAGGACTGAAGCTTTCTTT
v_call: TRBV19; clone_size: -; d_call: -; j_call: TRBJ1-1; cdr3_aa: CASSPRGDGEAFF; cdr3_nt: TGTGCCAGTAGCCCACGGGGAGATGGCGAAGCTTTCTTT
v_call: TRBV10-3; clone_size: -; d_call: TRBD2; j_call: TRBJ2-3; cdr3_aa: CAISLAGGSTDTQYF; cdr3_nt: TGTGCCATCAGTCTAGCGGGAGGGAGCACAGATACGCAGTATTTT
v_call: TRBV2; clone_size: -; d_call: -; j_call: TRBJ1-5; cdr3_aa: CASKVRDNQPQHF; cdr3_nt: TGTGCCAGCAAGGTCAGGGACAATCAGCCCCAGCATTTT
v_call: TRBV6-4; clone_size: -; d_call: TRBD2; j_call: TRBJ2-1; cdr3_aa: CASSDSSGRAYNEQFF; cdr3_nt: TGTGCCAGCAGTGACTCGAGCGGGAGGGCCTACAATGAGCAGTTCTTC
v_call: TRBV6-5; clone_size: -; d_call: TRBD1; j_call: TRBJ1-5; cdr3_aa: CASSFGQGNQPQHF; cdr3_nt: TGTGCCAGCAGCTTCGGACAGGGCAATCAGCCCCAGCATTTT
v_call: TRBV10-2; clone_size: -; d_call: TRBD1; j_call: TRBJ1-6; cdr3_aa: CASSRDRNSPLHF; cdr3_nt: TGCGCCAGCAGCCGGGACAGAAATTCACCCCTCCACTTT
v_call: TRBV2; clone_size: once; d_call: TRBD1; j_call: TRBJ1-2; cdr3_aa: CASSWDRAAYGYTF; cdr3_nt: TGTGCCAGCAGTTGGGACAGGGCGGCCTATGGCTACACCTTC
v_call: TRBV5-1; clone_size: -; d_call: TRBD2; j_call: TRBJ2-5; cdr3_aa: CASSLEGAGVETQYF; cdr3_nt: TGCGCCAGCAGCTTGGAAGGAGCGGGAGTAGAGACCCAGTACTTC
v_call: TRBV6-5; clone_size: -; d_call: -; j_call: TRBJ2-5; cdr3_aa: CASSYSTAGPETQYF; cdr3_nt: TGTGCCAGCAGTTACTCGACGGCAGGGCCAGAGACCCAGTACTTC
v_call: TRBV18; clone_size: once; d_call: TRBD2; j_call: TRBJ2-3; cdr3_aa: CASSPVTSGTDTQYF; cdr3_nt: TGTGCCAGCTCACCAGTGACTAGCGGCACAGATACGCAGTATTTT
v_call: TRBV6-5; clone_size: -; d_call: -; j_call: TRBJ1-1; cdr3_aa: CASSYSGVRATEAFF; cdr3_nt: TGTGCCAGCAGTTACTCAGGGGTGCGCGCGACTGAAGCTTTCTTT
v_call: TRBV10-3; clone_size: -; d_call: TRBD2; j_call: TRBJ2-1; cdr3_aa: CAIRELAGDYNEQFF; cdr3_nt: TGTGCCATCAGGGAACTAGCGGGAGATTACAATGAGCAGTTCTTC
v_call: TRBV4-2; clone_size: -; d_call: -; j_call: TRBJ1-1; cdr3_aa: CASSPGGGGGTEAFF; cdr3_nt: TGTGCCAGCAGCCCGGGGGGAGGGGGAGGCACTGAAGCTTTCTTT
v_call: TRBV18; clone_size: once; d_call: TRBD1; j_call: TRBJ1-2; cdr3_aa: CASGPDRGYGYTF; cdr3_nt: TGTGCCAGTGGACCGGACAGGGGATATGGCTACACCTTC
v_call: TRBV9; clone_size: once; d_call: -; j_call: TRBJ2-6; cdr3_aa: CASSPQGSGANVLTF; cdr3_nt: TGTGCCAGCAGCCCTCAGGGCTCTGGGGCCAACGTCCTGACTTTC
v_call: TRBV30; clone_size: once; d_call: -; j_call: TRBJ1-5; cdr3_aa: CAWSYGVNSNQPQHF; cdr3_nt: TGTGCCTGGAGTTACGGAGTTAATAGCAATCAGCCCCAGCATTTT
v_call: TRBV3-1/TRBV3-2; clone_size: -; d_call: -; j_call: TRBJ2-1; cdr3_aa: CASSQDHDRNNEQFF; cdr3_nt: TGTGCCAGCAGCCAAGATCACGACAGGAACAATGAGCAGTTCTTC
v_call: TRBV12-2; clone_size: once; d_call: -; j_call: TRBJ2-7; cdr3_aa: CASRLDSPSGPTYEQYF; cdr3_nt: TGTGCAAGTCGCTTAGACAGCCCGAGCGGACCAACCTACGAGCAGTACTTC
v_call: TRBV7-8; clone_size: -; d_call: -; j_call: TRBJ1-1; cdr3_aa: CASGNSGNTEAFF; cdr3_nt: TGTGCCAGCGGAAACTCAGGGAACACTGAAGCTTTCTTT
v_call: TRBV19; clone_size: -; d_call: TRBD1; j_call: TRBJ1-2; cdr3_aa: CASRIGQGTYGYTF; cdr3_nt: TGTGCCAGTAGAATAGGACAGGGGACCTATGGCTACACCTTC
v_call: TRBV4-2; clone_size: -; d_call: -; j_call: TRBJ2-2; cdr3_aa: CASSQGADTGELFF; cdr3_nt: TGTGCCAGCAGCCAAGGGGCAGACACCGGGGAGCTGTTTTTT
v_call: TRBV7-9; clone_size: once; d_call: -; j_call: TRBJ1-1; cdr3_aa: CASSFGRGSTEAFF; cdr3_nt: TGTGCCAGCAGCTTTGGGAGGGGCAGCACTGAAGCTTTCTTT
v_call: TRBV7-3; clone_size: -; d_call: TRBD1; j_call: TRBJ1-6; cdr3_aa: CASSFSGGSSPLHF; cdr3_nt: TGTGCCAGCAGCTTCTCAGGGGGAAGTTCACCCCTCCACTTT
v_call: TRBV28; clone_size: -; d_call: -; j_call: TRBJ1-5; cdr3_aa: CASSLPGNQPQHF; cdr3_nt: TGTGCCAGCAGTTTACCGGGAAATCAGCCCCAGCATTTT
v_call: TRBV5-5; clone_size: -; d_call: TRBD1; j_call: TRBJ2-3; cdr3_aa: CASSLGDRDMDTQYF; cdr3_nt: TGTGCCAGCAGCTTGGGGGACAGGGATATGGATACGCAGTATTTT
v_call: TRBV4-1; clone_size: -; d_call: -; j_call: TRBJ2-3; cdr3_aa: CASSQSRGATDTQYF; cdr3_nt: TGCGCCAGCAGCCAGTCCCGGGGGGCCACAGATACGCAGTATTTT
v_call: TRBV7-3; clone_size: -; d_call: -; j_call: TRBJ1-3; cdr3_aa: CASSLMCRKTSGNTIYF; cdr3_nt: TGTGCCAGCAGCTTAATGTGTAGAAAAACCTCTGGAAACACCATATATTTT
v_call: TRBV5-1; clone_size: -; d_call: TRBD1; j_call: TRBJ1-1; cdr3_aa: CASGTGDNTEAFF; cdr3_nt: TGCGCCAGCGGGACAGGTGACAACACTGAAGCTTTCTTT
v_call: TRBV6-5; clone_size: once; d_call: -; j_call: TRBJ2-7; cdr3_aa: CASSLERSGEQYF; cdr3_nt: TGTGCCAGCAGTCTAGAAAGATCGGGCGAGCAGTACTTC